A selection of T cell receptor beta chains follows, all from one sample in a study of blood T cell repertoires in COVID-19. The protocol was immunoSEQ multiplex PCR, while the TCRdb copy is restricted to in-frame clones and leaves out a portion. This sample has roughly 69,000 clones, with around three quarters found just once. Material for sequencing was peripheral blood. These receptors all come from a human donor in a cohort sampled during active COVID-19. Each CDR3 is given with its conserved first and last residue. The D gene is left open where the match is weak. Clone size is shown for a subset of rows, as once, few, many or a class of expanded clone.

.	TRBV12-3/TRBV12-4	.	TRBJ2-1	TGTGCCAGCAGCTGGGGGCCCTCCAATGAGCAGTTCTTC	CASSWGPSNEQFF
few	TRBV5-1	.	TRBJ2-3	TGCGCCAGCAGCTTGGGGGGGCACTACACAGATACGCAGTATTTT	CASSLGGHYTDTQYF
.	TRBV30	.	TRBJ1-5	TGTGCCTGGAAGGAGGGCCTAGGCCAGCCCCAGCATTTT	CAWKEGLGQPQHF
.	TRBV6-5	TRBD1	TRBJ1-5	TGTGCCAGCAGTTCCGGGACAGGCTTTCATCAGCCCCAGCATTTT	CASSSGTGFHQPQHF
.	TRBV11-2	TRBD2	TRBJ2-2	TGTGCCAGCAGCGCGAGATTACCTAGCGGGGATCCCGGGGAGCTGTTTTTT	CASSARLPSGDPGELFF
.	TRBV12-3/TRBV12-4	.	TRBJ2-5	TGTGCCAGCAACCGGGGGTTCCAAGAGACCCAGTACTTC	CASNRGFQETQYF
once	TRBV9	TRBD1	TRBJ1-4	TGTGCCAGCAGCGCAAACCCGGGACAGTCTTATTCAACTAATGAAAAACTGTTTTTT	CASSANPGQSYSTNEKLFF
once	TRBV12-3/TRBV12-4	.	TRBJ1-1	TGTGCCAGCAGTTTAAGGGCGGGGACTGAAGCTTTCTTT	CASSLRAGTEAFF
.	TRBV21-1	.	TRBJ1-6	TGTGCCAGCAGCAAAAAAAGGCCCGCGGCAGGGGATATTAATTCACCCCTCCACTTT	CASSKKRPAAGDINSPLHF
once	TRBV7-2	.	TRBJ1-1	TGTGCCAGCAGCCCCTCGGTGGCAGGGAAAGCTTTCTTT	CASSPSVAGKAFF
.	TRBV27	TRBD1	TRBJ1-3	TGTGCCAGCAGTTCCGGGACAGCCCCTGGAAACACCATATATTTT	CASSSGTAPGNTIYF
.	TRBV28	TRBD1	TRBJ1-4	TGTGCCAGCAGTTTACTCCAGGGGGCTAGGGAAAAACTGTTTTTT	CASSLLQGAREKLFF
.	TRBV19	TRBD2	TRBJ2-5	TGTGCCAGTAGTATCCTTCCCCAGCGGGGGGAAGAGACCCAGTACTTC	CASSILPQRGEETQYF
.	TRBV9	TRBD2	TRBJ2-2	TGTGCCAGCAGCTTTAGCGGGGGGAACACCGGGGAGCTGTTTTTT	CASSFSGGNTGELFF
few	TRBV7-9	.	TRBJ1-2	TGTGCCAGCAGCTTACGGCCCCTGGAGGGCTACACCTTC	CASSLRPLEGYTF
once	TRBV6-7	TRBD1	TRBJ2-1	TGTGCCAGCAGAACCGATCGACAGGGGTGGAATGAGCAGTTCTTC	CASRTDRQGWNEQFF
.	TRBV7-2	.	TRBJ1-1	TGTGCCAGCAGCTTAGGTTGGCCGAACACTGAAGCTTTCTTT	CASSLGWPNTEAFF
.	TRBV3-1/TRBV3-2	.	TRBJ2-1	TGTGCCAGCAGCGGCCGGGGCTACAATGAGCAGTTCTTC	CASSGRGYNEQFF
.	TRBV3-1/TRBV3-2	TRBD1	TRBJ2-5	TGTGCCAGCAGCCAGACAGGGGGCGCTGGAGAGACCCAGTACTTC	CASSQTGGAGETQYF
.	TRBV6-2/TRBV6-3	.	TRBJ2-2	TGTGCCAGCAGTGCCATGAGGGGGTACACCGGGGAGCTGTTTTTT	CASSAMRGYTGELFF
medium-sized	TRBV7-8	TRBD1	TRBJ1-2	TGTGCCAGCACCCAGCAGGGGGCGGGGGGCTACACCTTC	CASTQQGAGGYTF
.	TRBV7-3	.	TRBJ2-3	TGTGCCAGCAGCTCAAACTGGGGAGGTACGCAGTATTTT	CASSSNWGGTQYF
.	TRBV2	.	TRBJ2-1	TGTGCCAGCAGGGGCAGGGGACCCTACAGTGAGCAGTTCTTC	CASRGRGPYSEQFF
few	TRBV23-1	TRBD1	TRBJ2-6	TGCGCCAGCAGTCGACGGACAGGGGGGCGGTCTGGGGCCAACGTCCTGACTTTC	CASSRRTGGRSGANVLTF
.	TRBV6-2/TRBV6-3	TRBD2	TRBJ2-1	TGTGCCAGCAGTTTGAAGCGGGGGCTCAATGAGCAGTTCTTC	CASSLKRGLNEQFF
.	TRBV28	TRBD1	TRBJ1-1	TGTGCCAGCAGTTTAAGACAGGGTTTTAGTGCTTTCTTT	CASSLRQGFSAFF
.	TRBV4-2	.	TRBJ2-5	TGTGCCAGCAGCCAAGAGGTGCTAGCTGAGACCCAGTACTTC	CASSQEVLAETQYF
.	TRBV5-1	.	TRBJ1-3	TGCGCCAGCCGGAGCTCTGGAAACACCATATATTTT	CASRSSGNTIYF
.	TRBV27	.	TRBJ1-6	TGTGCCAGCAGGGAGGGATATGGCAATTCACCCCTCCACTTT	CASREGYGNSPLHF
.	TRBV5-6	.	TRBJ2-1	TGTGCCAGCAGCTTGGTTGGGGGAGGCTACAATGAGCAGTTCTTC	CASSLVGGGYNEQFF
.	TRBV12-1	.	TRBJ1-1	TGTGCCAGCTGTGATGGCAGGTCGGCTGAAGCTTTCTTT	CASCDGRSAEAFF
.	TRBV5-6	.	TRBJ2-2	TGTGCCAGCAGCTGGTCGCGGGGAAACACCGGGGAGCTGTTTTTT	CASSWSRGNTGELFF
.	TRBV5-1	.	TRBJ2-2	TGCGCCAGCAGCTTGGCCGGGACACGAGGGGAGCTGTTTTTT	CASSLAGTRGELFF
.	TRBV7-9	TRBD1	TRBJ2-5	TGTGCCAGCAGCCCCACAGGGGTGGTCGGGGAGACCCAGTACTTC	CASSPTGVVGETQYF
.	TRBV7-2	TRBD2	TRBJ2-7	TGTGCCAGCAGCTTAGACGGGGGGGGCTCCTACGAGCAGTACTTC	CASSLDGGGSYEQYF
.	TRBV19	.	TRBJ1-5	TGTGCCAGTAGCCCAACAGGGTTCGGCCAGCCCCAGCATTTT	CASSPTGFGQPQHF
few	TRBV5-5	.	TRBJ2-7	TGTGCCAGCCAGGGATACCTCCTCAACGAGCAGTACTTC	CASQGYLLNEQYF
once	TRBV18	TRBD1	TRBJ1-2	TGTGCCAGCTCTCCTGGAGGACAGGGCAACTATGGCTACACCTTC	CASSPGGQGNYGYTF
.	TRBV28	.	TRBJ1-5	TGTGCCAGCAGGCTCGGGACACCGAGCAATCAGCCCCAGCATTTT	CASRLGTPSNQPQHF
.	TRBV30	.	TRBJ1-2	TGTGCCTGGAGTTCACCCCTAGGAGCTAACTATGGCTACACCTTC	CAWSSPLGANYGYTF
.	TRBV7-2	TRBD1	TRBJ2-1	TGTGCCAGCAGCTTAACAGGGGTCCCGAGGAATGAGCAGTTCTTC	CASSLTGVPRNEQFF
.	TRBV3-1/TRBV3-2	TRBD1	TRBJ2-3	TGTGCCAGCAGCCAAGGTTCCGGGGACAGGGGGCGTGATACGCAGTATTTT	CASSQGSGDRGRDTQYF
few	TRBV9	.	TRBJ1-2	TGTGCCAGCAGCGGAACAGGGACGGGTGGCTACACCTTC	CASSGTGTGGYTF
.	TRBV7-9	.	TRBJ2-3	TGTGCCAGCAGGGCCGCGAGCGGCACAGATACGCAGTATTTT	CASRAASGTDTQYF
once	TRBV28	.	TRBJ1-1	TGTGCCACCCGGACAGTACCGGGTGAAGCTTTCTTT	CATRTVPGEAFF
.	TRBV27	TRBD1	TRBJ2-7	TGTGCCAGCAGTTACATGACAGGGTACGAGCAGTACTTC	CASSYMTGYEQYF
.	TRBV29-1	.	TRBJ2-6	TGCAGCGTTGAGCTTGCGACAGGCTCTGGGGCCAACGTCCTGACTTTC	CSVELATGSGANVLTF
.	TRBV20-1	.	TRBJ1-5	TGCAGTGCTAGTAAAGGGGGTAGCAATCAGCCCCAGCATTTT	CSASKGGSNQPQHF